These 26 T cell receptor beta chains share one sample of origin, sequenced in a study of early T cells in non-severe SARS-CoV-2 infection. One entry per CDR3 protein results from TCRdb running MiXCR on the 5' RACE reads. The sample yields 90,000 to 120,000 distinct CDR3 sequences, over 8.5% seen once. Sample: whole blood. The origin of the receptors is an adult who was a healthcare worker with PCR-confirmed SARS-CoV-2 infection or an uninfected control (not recorded which).

V and J are TRBV5-5 and TRBJ2-5; D may be TRBD2 (5 bases). V was clipped by 0 bases and J by 3 bases, with 6 bases between them. The CDR3 is made up of 13 amino acids. CDR1 and CDR2 from the germline V gene are SGHKS and YYEKEE (reference sequence). CDR3 residues: CASSLGREETQYF. The CDR3 nucleotides read TGTGCCAGCAGCTTGGGGCGGGAAGAGACCCAGTACTTC.

This clonotype was seen ten or more times. J is TRBJ2-7 and V is TRBV28, with 13 nucleotides matching TRBD2. With V trimmed by 6 bases and J by 3 bases, 5 bases remained unmatched. The CDR3 is made up of 15 amino acids. The germline CDR1 and CDR2 sequences are MDHEN and SYDVKM. In DNA, the CDR3 is TGTGCCAGCAGGGACGGACTAGCGGGAGTCTACGAGCAGTACTTC. Encoded protein: CASRDGLAGVYEQYF.

This clonotype showed up just a few times. This chain links TRBV28 with TRBJ2-7; D gene unclear. Trimming removed 8 bases from V and 0 bases from J, with 11 bases in between. The germline V gene encodes CDR1 MDHEN and CDR2 SYDVKM. The CDR3 loop spans 13 amino acids. The CDR3 bases are TGTGCCAGCCTGGGCTTAAGCTCCTACGAGCAGTACTTC. Translating it yields CASLGLSSYEQYF.

This clonotype showed up many times. V is TRBV19 and J is TRBJ2-1; perhaps TRBD1 as D (6 bases). Germline values: CDR1 LNHDA, CDR2 SQIVND (reference sequence). The CDR3 is made up of 14 amino acids. Trimming shortened V by 10 bases and J by 7 bases, and 20 bases separated the two germline ends. This CDR3 reads CATQGNRASNEQFF. CDR3 sequence (DNA): TGTGCCACTCAAGGTAACAGGGCTTCAAATGAGCAGTTCTTC.

This clonotype appeared many times. The rearrangement links TRBV7-9 to TRBJ2-2, with D unresolved. V was clipped by 1 base and J by 4 bases, with 10 bases between them. The CDR3 length is 15 residues. Germline V gene sequence: CDR1 SEHNR, CDR2 FQNEAQ (reference sequence). CDR3 DNA sequence: TGTGCCAGCAGCTTAGACTCCGGCATCACCGGGGAGCTGTTTTTT. Its translation: CASSLDSGITGELFF.

This clonotype has at least ten counts. This chain joins TRBV5-1 and TRBJ2-3; a weak D match, TRBD1 (5 bases). Germline V CDR1 and CDR2: SGHRS, YFSETQ. CDR3 length: 14 residues. V lost 2 bases to trimming and J lost 3 bases, with 10 bases between them. The CDR3 reads CASSFGALTDTQYF. CDR3 sequence (DNA): TGCGCCAGCAGCTTTGGGGCCCTTACAGATACGCAGTATTTT.

This clonotype was detected ten times or more. J is TRBJ2-7 and V is TRBV30; 8 nucleotides agree with TRBD2. Germline assignment: CDR1 GTSNPN and CDR2 SVGIG (reference sequence). The CDR3 sequence is 13 residues long. The V gene end was trimmed by 2 bases and the J gene end by 3 bases; junction bases not matched to a gene: 3. The CDR3 region is CAWSSGTSYEQYF. CDR3 sequence (DNA): TGTGCCTGGAGTTCCGGGACTAGCTACGAGCAGTACTTC.

This clonotype was seen at least ten times. The chain uses TRBV3-1 and TRBJ2-5; D ambiguous. The CDR3 extends over 14 amino acids. V gave up 5 bases and J gave up 2 bases, with 12 bases separating them. Per germline, CDR1 LGHDT and CDR2 YNNKEL (reference sequence). In nucleotides, the CDR3 is TGTGCCAGCAGCGGAGAATTCCAACAAGAGACCCAGTACTTC. Translating it yields CASSGEFQQETQYF.

This clonotype was counted many times. The V and J genes are TRBV7-9 and TRBJ2-3; D may be TRBD1 (5 bases). Germline values: CDR1 SEHNR, CDR2 FQNEAQ (reference sequence). The CDR3 length is 16 residues. V was cut by 1 base and J by 0 bases, with 11 bases left in between. This CDR3 reads CASSLGGPGSTDTQYF. The CDR3 DNA reads TGTGCCAGCAGCTTAGGAGGTCCAGGGAGCACAGATACGCAGTATTTT.

A few counts support this clonotype. The rearrangement uses TRBV4-1 and TRBJ2-3; maybe TRBD2 (5 bases). Germline V lookup: CDR1 MGHRA, CDR2 YSYEKL. The CDR3 totals 16 residues. Trimming stripped 3 bases from V and 1 base from J, with 14 bases between. The chain's CDR3 is CASSHAGLRRTDTQYF. The DNA of the CDR3 is TGCGCCAGCAGCCACGCTGGACTCCGACGCACAGATACGCAGTATTTT.

The chain is built from TRBV6-1 and TRBJ1-6, with TRBD1 as a possible D gene (5 bases). The CDR3 covers 14 residues. The germline V gene has CDR1 MNHNS and CDR2 SASEGT. The V end was cut by 2 bases, the J end by 7 bases, with 9 bases between. The CDR3 loop is CASSEWQGNSPLHF. The CDR3 nucleotides read TGTGCCAGCAGTGAATGGCAGGGAAATTCACCCCTCCACTTT.

This clonotype was counted a few times. V gene TRBV28 combines with J gene TRBJ1-2; a possible D gene is TRBD1 (6 bases). CDR1 MDHEN and CDR2 SYDVKM come from the germline V gene. The length of the CDR3 is 14 residues. With 2 bases removed from V and 8 bases from J, the gap between germline ends came to 15 bases. CDR3 in DNA: TGTGCCAGCAGTTTACCGACAGGTGGAGAAGGCTACACCTTC. As protein: CASSLPTGGEGYTF.

This clonotype was picked up many times. The rearrangement joins TRBV5-1 to TRBJ2-1; no firm D call. The V end lost 3 bases, the J end lost 9 bases, and 7 bases lay between the germline ends. Per germline, CDR1 SGHRS and CDR2 YFSETQ. The CDR3 is made up of 11 amino acids. CDR3 coding DNA: TGCGCCAGCAGCTCGAGGTCTGAGCAGTTCTTC. Amino acid sequence: CASSSRSEQFF.

The chain has TRBV12-3 or TRBV12-4 and TRBJ2-7, with a weak D call TRBD2 (5 bases). CDR3 size: 15 residues. The ends were cut back, 4 bases at V and 3 bases at J, with 16 bases in the middle. CDR3 amino acids: CASSSTWTGDYEQYF. CDR3 DNA: TGTGCCAGCAGTTCAACCTGGACTGGGGACTACGAGCAGTACTTC.

The genes are TRBV6-5 and TRBJ2-5, with 8 bases fitting TRBD2. From germline, CDR1 is MNHEY and CDR2 SVGAGI. This CDR3 has 14 residues. V trimming: 6 bases; J trimming: 1 base; junction bases outside the gene matches: 4. CDR3 nucleotide sequence: TGTGCCAGCAGGAGCGGGGGATCCCAAGAGACCCAGTACTTC. It specifies CASRSGGSQETQYF.

This clonotype was counted between two and nine times. The chain has TRBV11-2 and TRBJ2-7; D perhaps matches TRBD1 (6 bases). Between the trimmed V and J ends, which lost 5 bases and 3 bases, there was a span of 14 bases. The CDR3 has 14 residues. Germline CDR1 SGHAT, CDR2 FQNNGV. The CDR3 DNA reads TGTGCCAGCAGCCCATCCCGGGACATCTACGAGCAGTACTTC. Its translation: CASSPSRDIYEQYF.

This clonotype appeared many times. This rearrangement joins TRBV10-3 to TRBJ2-5, with D tentatively TRBD2 (5 bases). Trimming took off 5 bases at V and 2 bases at J, with 9 bases between the two ends. The CDR3 runs 13 residues. CDR1 and CDR2 (germline): ENHRY, SYGVKD. CDR3 amino acids: CAISRGLQETQYF. CDR3 sequence (DNA): TGTGCCATCAGTAGAGGGTTGCAAGAGACCCAGTACTTC.

This rearrangement joins TRBV5-1 to TRBJ2-5, with D tentatively TRBD2 (5 bases). The CDR3 covers 15 residues. V shed 0 bases and J shed 5 bases, with 14 bases lying between them. Germline lookup yields CDR1 SGHRS and CDR2 YFSETQ. CDR3 nucleotides: TGCGCCAGCAGCTTGGGACTACCCCCTAGCGAGACCCAGTACTTC. Translating it yields CASSLGLPPSETQYF.

This clonotype was seen many times. The V gene is TRBV10-3, the J gene TRBJ1-1, with TRBD1 identical over 8 bases. The CDR3 is 15 residues long. With 0 bases clipped from V and 4 bases from J, the junction kept 4 bases outside the gene matches. Germline-derived CDR1 and CDR2 are ENHRY and SYGVKD. The CDR3 here is CAISESQGARTEAFF. Written as DNA, the CDR3 is TGTGCCATCAGTGAGTCCCAGGGGGCGCGCACTGAAGCTTTCTTT.

The table lists this clonotype with a few counts. The chain links TRBV28 to TRBJ2-3; 8 bases fit TRBD2. V trimming: 7 bases; J trimming: 4 bases; junction bases outside the gene matches: 13. CDR1 and CDR2 (germline): MDHEN, SYDVKM. The CDR3 sequence is 16 residues long. CDR3 sequence: CASTPPGLGRSDTQYF. The CDR3 DNA reads TGTGCCAGCACTCCTCCGGGACTAGGTAGATCAGATACGCAGTATTTT.

This clonotype was observed at least ten times. The chain uses TRBV6-6 and TRBJ2-7, with unresolved D. Germline CDR1 is MNHNY and CDR2 is SVGAGI (reference sequence). Trimming removed 3 bases at V and 3 bases at J, with 9 bases between. There are 13 residues in the CDR3. This CDR3 reads CASSYLGSYEQYF. In DNA form, the CDR3 reads TGTGCCAGCAGTTATCTGGGTAGCTACGAGCAGTACTTC.

This clonotype was found a few times. The J gene is TRBJ2-2, the V gene TRBV10-3; TRBD1 or TRBD2 may be the D gene (5 bases each). CDR1 and CDR2 from the germline V gene are ENHRY and SYGVKD. V was cut by 2 bases and J by 8 bases, with 15 bases left in between. The CDR3 consists of 15 residues. The CDR3 DNA follows: TGTGCCATCAGTGAGACTCAAGGGGAGATAGGGGAGCTGTTTTTT. It translates to CAISETQGEIGELFF.

This clonotype occurred many times. The chain combines TRBV6-1 with TRBJ2-1; D not resolved. The V gene's germline CDR1 is MNHNS and CDR2 SASEGT. The CDR3 consists of 16 residues. With 6 bases removed from V and 1 base from J, the gap between germline ends came to 16 bases. This CDR3 is CASSPRSPLSYNEQFF. CDR3 nucleotide sequence: TGTGCCAGCAGCCCCAGGAGTCCGCTATCCTACAATGAGCAGTTCTTC.

The J gene is TRBJ2-3, the V gene TRBV10-2, with 11 positions matching TRBD2. This CDR3 has 13 amino acids. The ends lost 10 bases at V and 5 bases at J; junction bases unmatched: 5. Germline CDR1 is WSHSY and CDR2 is SAAADI. For the CDR3, the DNA is TGCGCCACCAAGACTAGCGGGAAAGATACGCAGTATTTT. Its translation: CATKTSGKDTQYF.

Ten or more counts support this clonotype. V gene TRBV5-1 combines with J gene TRBJ1-1; D may be TRBD1 (5 bases). Germline values: CDR1 SGHRS, CDR2 YFSETQ. Trimming shortened V by 5 bases and J by 4 bases, and 12 bases separated the two germline ends. The CDR3 is 13 amino acids. Here the CDR3 DNA reads TGCGCCAGCAGGGACACTAAGGGCACTGAAGCTTTCTTT. Protein sequence: CASRDTKGTEAFF.

This clonotype has a count of ten or more. V usage is TRBV28 and J usage is TRBJ2-5; a possible D gene is TRBD2 (5 bases). Germline CDR1 reads MDHEN; CDR2 reads SYDVKM. This CDR3 region has 14 residues. V was shortened by 3 bases and J by 2 bases, with 10 bases between the two germline ends. The CDR3 sequence: CASSLRATQETQYF. In DNA form, the CDR3 reads TGTGCCAGCAGTTTGCGGGCAACACAAGAGACCCAGTACTTC.